Listed below are T cell receptor beta chains from one sample, sequenced in a study of control samples from healthy donors and cancer patients. TCRdb's table, derived via immunoSEQ multiplex PCR, lists solely in-frame clones and lacks some. The repertoire holds some 71,000 clones, roughly nine tenths seen once, with around 1.2% in the top ten. The source material was PBMCs. The receptors shown here come from a woman in her forties or fifties with colorectal cancer. Both conserved end residues are part of each CDR3. D genes are given only for firm matches. Size values are once, few and many counts, or a class for expanded clones, and some rows have none.

D gene | clone size | J gene | V gene | CDR3 protein | CDR3 DNA
- | - | TRBJ2-7 | TRBV28 | CASSLTGDPSYEQYF | TGTGCCAGCAGTTTAACGGGAGATCCCTCCTACGAGCAGTACTTC
- | - | TRBJ1-1 | TRBV30 | CAWRGDGDEAFF | TGTGCCTGGAGGGGGGACGGTGATGAAGCTTTCTTT
- | - | TRBJ2-3 | TRBV15 | CATSRFRGTDTQYF | TGTGCCACCAGCAGATTCCGGGGGACAGATACGCAGTATTTT
TRBD1 | - | TRBJ1-4 | TRBV6-5 | CASSYTTGPGEKLFF | TGTGCCAGCAGTTACACGACAGGGCCTGGGGAAAAACTGTTTTTT
TRBD1 | - | TRBJ2-5 | TRBV5-4 | CASSFQQGASETQYF | TGTGCCAGCAGCTTCCAACAGGGGGCGTCGGAGACCCAGTACTTC
- | - | TRBJ1-1 | TRBV12-3/TRBV12-4 | CASSFGRNTEAFF | TGTGCCAGCAGTTTTGGGAGGAACACTGAAGCTTTCTTT
- | - | TRBJ1-2 | TRBV3-1/TRBV3-2 | CASSQDWGGGNYGYTF | TGTGCCAGCAGCCAAGATTGGGGAGGAGGAAACTATGGCTACACCTTC
- | few | TRBJ2-1 | TRBV6-5 | CASSSSGHNEQFF | TGTGCCAGCAGTTCGTCAGGGCACAATGAGCAGTTCTTC
- | - | TRBJ1-1 | TRBV7-3 | CASSTQGGTEAFF | TGTGCCAGCAGTACACAGGGAGGCACTGAAGCTTTCTTT
- | - | TRBJ1-1 | TRBV4-2 | CASSPGRLNTEAFF | TGTGCCAGCAGCCCGGGTAGGCTAAACACTGAAGCTTTCTTT
TRBD2 | - | TRBJ2-2 | TRBV20-1 | CSASLGLAGGLGNTGELFF | TGCAGTGCTAGTTTGGGACTAGCGGGAGGGCTGGGGAACACCGGGGAGCTGTTTTTT
TRBD1 | few | TRBJ2-2 | TRBV18 | CASSEAGTGGKGWTGELFF | TGTGCCAGCTCAGAAGCCGGGACAGGGGGCAAGGGGTGGACCGGGGAGCTGTTTTTT
- | - | TRBJ2-5 | TRBV27 | CASSFSAADQETQYF | TGTGCCAGCAGTTTTTCCGCGGCGGATCAAGAGACCCAGTACTTC
- | - | TRBJ2-4 | TRBV7-9 | CASSSQGAGGIQYF | TGTGCCAGCAGCTCCCAGGGGGCGGGGGGCATTCAGTACTTC
- | - | TRBJ2-3 | TRBV3-1/TRBV3-2 | CASRDSTDTQYF | TGTGCCAGCAGGGACTCCACAGATACGCAGTATTTT
- | - | TRBJ2-3 | TRBV30 | CAWSVRRGTDTQYF | TGTGCCTGGAGTGTACGGAGGGGTACAGATACGCAGTATTTT
TRBD2 | - | TRBJ2-3 | TRBV30 | CAWGLAGTDTQYF | TGTGCCTGGGGACTAGCGGGCACAGATACGCAGTATTTT
- | - | TRBJ1-2 | TRBV27 | CASTHNTNYGYTF | TGTGCCAGCACCCATAATACAAACTATGGCTACACCTTC
- | - | TRBJ2-1 | TRBV7-9 | CASSPASPEQFF | TGTGCCAGCAGCCCCGCTAGCCCGGAGCAGTTCTTC
- | - | TRBJ1-2 | TRBV13 | CASSSREVAYGYTF | TGTGCCAGCAGCTCCAGGGAGGTAGCCTATGGCTACACCTTC
TRBD1 | - | TRBJ2-1 | TRBV19 | CASSMGQGSHNEQFF | TGTGCCAGTAGTATGGGACAGGGATCCCACAATGAGCAGTTCTTC
- | - | TRBJ1-1 | TRBV6-4 | CASSDDRQTVAFF | TGTGCCAGCAGTGACGATCGACAGACCGTTGCTTTCTTT
- | few | TRBJ1-2 | TRBV28 | CASRPTTADYGYTF | TGTGCCAGCAGACCCACTACAGCGGACTATGGCTACACCTTC
- | - | TRBJ2-7 | TRBV4-1 | CASSQVRTDPYEQYF | TGCGCCAGCAGCCAAGTCCGGACAGATCCCTACGAGCAGTACTTC
- | - | TRBJ1-1 | TRBV30 | CAWSNTGNTEAFF | TGTGCCTGGAGTAATACAGGGAACACTGAAGCTTTCTTT
- | once | TRBJ1-5 | TRBV2 | CASRPTRGGGYQPQHF | TGTGCCAGCAGACCTACGAGGGGGGGCGGCTATCAGCCCCAGCATTTT